This T cell receptor beta chain was documented in a study of shared clonotypes between healthy human individuals. Overall study results and limits: The represented genetic and exposure-history diversity was limited by the small number of donors. Investigators collected only blood, and repertoires in tissues likely differ. Against clonotypes common to all four donors, non-shared ones had lower generation probabilities. It was expected that sequencing depth would affect clonotype sharing among donors.

Note on this clone: As yet, its antigen is unknown.

Sequencing was performed with immunoSEQ multiplex PCR; in TCRdb, only in-frame clones are kept and a portion is missing. Among around 1.1 million clones listed, approximately 80% were seen once. CDR1 is LGHNA, CDR2 YNFKEQ, per germline. CDR3 length equals 16 residues. The V gene lost 1 base and the J gene lost 0 bases, with 12 bases spanning the gap. This chain links TRBV4-2 with TRBJ1-2; D gene unclear. The TCR comes from a man aged 18-30 years in good health. Some clones in this sample may be carry-over from other donors' samples. The material sequenced was memory CD4+ T cells from PBMCs. Subset described: CD45RA-negative fraction. The CDR3 reads CASSQGLLASNYGYTF. Written as DNA, the CDR3 is TGTGCCAGCAGCCAAGGGCTACTGGCATCTAACTATGGCTACACCTTC.